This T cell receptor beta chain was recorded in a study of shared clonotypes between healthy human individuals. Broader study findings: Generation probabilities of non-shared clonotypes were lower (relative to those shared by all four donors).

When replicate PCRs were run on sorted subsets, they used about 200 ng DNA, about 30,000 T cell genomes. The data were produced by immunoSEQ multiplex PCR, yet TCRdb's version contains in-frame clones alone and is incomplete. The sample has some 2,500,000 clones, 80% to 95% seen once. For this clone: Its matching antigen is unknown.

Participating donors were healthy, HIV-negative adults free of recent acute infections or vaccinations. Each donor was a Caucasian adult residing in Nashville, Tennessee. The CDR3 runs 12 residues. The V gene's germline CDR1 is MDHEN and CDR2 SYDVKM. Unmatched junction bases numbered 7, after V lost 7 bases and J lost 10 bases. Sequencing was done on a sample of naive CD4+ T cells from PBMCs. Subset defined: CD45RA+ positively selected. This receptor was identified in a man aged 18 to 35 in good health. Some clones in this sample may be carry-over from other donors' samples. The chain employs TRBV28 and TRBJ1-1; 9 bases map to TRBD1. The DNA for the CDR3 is TGTGCCAGCAACACAGGGGGCGCGGGAGCTTTCTTT. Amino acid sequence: CASNTGGAGAFF.